One sample yielded the 18 T cell receptor beta chains listed below, sequenced in a study of cytomegalovirus exposure and HLA in healthy donors. 13 Jbeta primers and 60 Vbeta primers were used for the PCR. Assay used: immunoSEQ multiplex PCR; TCRdb lists only in-frame clones, some missing. The profile shows approximately 150,000 clones, around 80% of them singletons. The sample consisted of PBMCs. The receptors here all came from a woman between 40 and 55 years old in good health and CMV-seropositive.

J is TRBJ2-1 and V is TRBV7-2; D may be TRBD1 (6 bases). This CDR3 is built from 14 residues. Germline CDR1 reads SGHTA; CDR2 reads FQGNSA. V was pared by 6 bases and J by 0 bases, with 9 bases between. CDR3 region: CASRKDSSYNEQFF. Written as DNA, the CDR3 is TGTGCCAGCAGGAAGGACAGCTCCTACAATGAGCAGTTCTTC.

The CDR3 DNA sequence: TGTGCCAGCAGTGAATCTAGCGGGGGCGGGAATACGCAGTATTTT. This gives the protein CASSESSGGGNTQYF. V and J are TRBV2 and TRBJ2-3; 10 bases map to TRBD2. The J segment lost 7 bases and the V segment lost 2 bases, leaving 6 bases of the junction unmatched. The CDR3 contains 15 residues. The germline CDR1 and CDR2 sequences are SNHLY and FYNNEI.

This chain's CDR3 is CASSPEGGLYEQYF. The CDR3, as DNA: TGTGCCAGCAGCCCCGAGGGGGGGCTGTACGAGCAGTACTTC. The V call is TRBV5-4, the J call TRBJ2-7; possibly TRBD2 for D (7 bases). Germline CDR1 SGHNT, CDR2 YYREEE (reference sequence). With 4 bases removed from V and 4 bases from J, the gap between germline ends came to 15 bases. This CDR3 has 14 amino acids.

This chain links TRBV30 with TRBJ2-5; D perhaps matches TRBD2 (6 bases). This CDR3 has 12 residues. Trimming left V 0 bases short and J 5 bases short, with 7 bases between. Germline V gene data show CDR1 as GTSNPN and CDR2 as SVGIG (reference sequence). For the CDR3, the DNA is TGTGCCTGGAGTGTTGGGGGGGAGACCCAGTACTTC. This gives the protein CAWSVGGETQYF.

In DNA, the CDR3 is TGTGCCAGCAGGAACGGACTAGCGAGTGTCTACGAGCAGTACTTC. Its protein is CASRNGLASVYEQYF. The chain employs TRBV27 and TRBJ2-7; 9 bases agree with TRBD2. CDR3 size: 15 residues. V lost 6 bases to trimming and J lost 3 bases; unmatched junction nucleotides: 9. Germline V gives CDR1 MNHEY, CDR2 SMNVEV (reference sequence).

The J gene is TRBJ2-2, the V gene TRBV19, with D perhaps TRBD2 (5 bases). There are 15 residues in the CDR3. V was pared by 10 bases and J by 2 bases, with 17 bases between. Germline CDR1 LNHDA, CDR2 SQIVND (reference sequence). CDR3 sequence (DNA): TGTGCCACCGGAGGCAGGCCGATAAACACCGGGGAGCTGTTTTTT. It is translated as CATGGRPINTGELFF.

The chain couples TRBV7-9 to TRBJ2-7, with D possibly being TRBD2 (6 bases). The CDR3 runs to 16 residues. Trimming cost V 4 bases and J 2 bases, with 18 bases left between them. CDR1 and CDR2 from the germline V gene are SEHNR and FQNEAQ (reference sequence). CDR3: CASSSSGGRPTYEQYF. The CDR3 nucleotides read TGTGCCAGCAGCTCTAGTGGGGGGAGACCAACCTACGAGCAGTACTTC.

This clone was found once. V gene TRBV7-6 combines with J gene TRBJ2-7, with D possibly being TRBD2 (7 bases). The germline gives CDR1 SGHVS, CDR2 FNYEAQ. V was pared by 1 base and J by 4 bases, with 14 bases between. There are 15 residues in the CDR3. DNA of the CDR3: TGTGCCAGCAGCTTAGGGGCGGGGGCCAATTACGAGCAGTACTTC. The encoded protein is CASSLGAGANYEQYF. The variable domain in full, completed from reference TRBV7-6 and TRBJ2-7, reads GAGVSQSPRYKVTKRGQDVALRCDPISGHVSLYWYRQALGQGPEFLTYFNYEAQQDKSGLPNDRFSAERPEGSISTLTIQRTEQRDSAMYRCASSLGAGANYEQYFGPGTRLTVT.

The rearrangement joins TRBV4-2 to TRBJ1-1; the D gene is possibly TRBD1 (5 bases). The CDR3 sequence is 15 residues long. The V gene lost 1 base and the J gene lost 4 bases, with 13 bases spanning the gap. The germline gives CDR1 LGHNA, CDR2 YNFKEQ. In nucleotides, the CDR3 is TGTGCCAGCAGCCAAGTCGTCAGGGTGGGCACTGAAGCTTTCTTT. Its translation: CASSQVVRVGTEAFF.

This clone came up a few times. The chain carries TRBV6-5 and TRBJ2-7; 7 positions agree with TRBD1. CDR3 length: 13 residues. In germline, CDR1 is MNHEY, CDR2 SVGAGI. V lost 6 bases to trimming and J lost 2 bases; unmatched junction nucleotides: 4. The CDR3 bases are TGTGCCAGCAGGAGGACAGGTCCCTACGAGCAGTACTTC. It is translated as CASRRTGPYEQYF.

The gene calls are TRBV19 and TRBJ2-2, with 11 bases aligning to TRBD2. This CDR3 is built from 15 residues. The germline gives CDR1 LNHDA, CDR2 SQIVND (reference sequence). V was clipped by 6 bases and J by 7 bases; unmatched bases: 7. The CDR3 DNA sequence: TGTGCCAGTAGGCGAACGGGACTAGCGGACGGGGAGCTGTTTTTT. Protein: CASRRTGLADGELFF.

V and J are TRBV4-2 and TRBJ2-2; tentative D call: TRBD1 (5 bases). This CDR3 is built from 15 residues. Germline V gene data show CDR1 as LGHNA and CDR2 as YNFKEQ. The V end lost 2 bases, the J end lost 0 bases, and 7 bases lay between the germline ends. CDR3 coding DNA: TGTGCCAGCAGCCAACTACAGGCGAACACCGGGGAGCTGTTTTTT. Amino acid sequence: CASSQLQANTGELFF.

The chain recombines TRBV28 with TRBJ1-5; a weak D match, TRBD1 (6 bases). V lost 5 bases, J lost 3 bases, and 8 bases lay in between. This CDR3 spans 13 amino acids. Looked up from germline, CDR1 is MDHEN and CDR2 is SYDVKM. CDR3 nucleotide sequence: TGTGCCAGCAGTCAGGGGTACAATCAGCCCCAGCATTTT. This gives the protein CASSQGYNQPQHF.

A single count supports this clone. V gene TRBV16 combines with J gene TRBJ1-4; D gene unclear. CDR3 length: 15 residues. Germline CDR1 is KGHSY and CDR2 is FQNENV. Between the trimmed V and J ends, which lost 5 bases and 5 bases, there was a span of 15 bases. CDR3 bases: TGTGCCAGCAGCAAACAGCGGAAGCAGAATGAAAAACTGTTTTTT. Amino acid sequence: CASSKQRKQNEKLFF. Full variable domain (outside the CDR3, taken from reference TRBV16 and TRBJ1-4): GEEVAQTPKHLVRGEGQKAKLYCAPIKGHSYVFWYQQVLKNEFKFLISFQNENVFDETGMPKERFSAKCLPNSPCSLEIQATKLEDSAVYFCASSKQRKQNEKLFFGSGTQLSVL.

Details on this clone: The DNA is left out, because the CDR3 cannot be placed on it with certainty; the CDR3 is given as TCRdb lists it. The chain employs TRBV27 and TRBJ1-5; TRBD1, the table's D call, lacks a check against the DNA. CDR1 and CDR2 (germline): MNHEY, SMNVEV (reference sequence). Including both end residues, the CDR3 is 15 amino acids long. CDR3 protein: CASSFLAGSDQPQHF.

This clone was found a few times. The chain joins TRBV4-2 to TRBJ2-2; 9 bases line up with TRBD2. The CDR3 sequence is 17 residues long. With 0 bases clipped from V and 6 bases from J, the junction kept 8 bases outside the gene matches. The germline V gene has CDR1 LGHNA and CDR2 YNFKEQ. The CDR3 nucleotides read TGTGCCAGCAGCCAAGAAGGGGTAGCGGGAGCGGCCGGGGAGCTGTTTTTT. It yields the protein CASSQEGVAGAAGELFF.

J is TRBJ2-2 and V is TRBV6-1; D call uncertain. This CDR3 is built from 13 residues. The V gene's germline CDR1 is MNHNS and CDR2 SASEGT. Trimming left V 3 bases short and J 9 bases short, with 11 bases between. CDR3 sequence reads: CASSDQSHRELFF. The DNA of the CDR3 is TGTGCCAGCAGTGATCAAAGCCACCGGGAGCTGTTTTTT.

The count of this clone is one. V gene TRBV4-3 combines with J gene TRBJ1-1; D gene unclear. The germline CDR1 and CDR2 sequences are LGHNA and YSLEER. V lost 0 bases and J lost 3, with 5 bases in between. The CDR3 sequence is 13 residues long. DNA for the CDR3: TGCGCCAGCAGCCAAGATCTTTACACTGAAGCTTTCTTT. Amino acid sequence: CASSQDLYTEAFF.